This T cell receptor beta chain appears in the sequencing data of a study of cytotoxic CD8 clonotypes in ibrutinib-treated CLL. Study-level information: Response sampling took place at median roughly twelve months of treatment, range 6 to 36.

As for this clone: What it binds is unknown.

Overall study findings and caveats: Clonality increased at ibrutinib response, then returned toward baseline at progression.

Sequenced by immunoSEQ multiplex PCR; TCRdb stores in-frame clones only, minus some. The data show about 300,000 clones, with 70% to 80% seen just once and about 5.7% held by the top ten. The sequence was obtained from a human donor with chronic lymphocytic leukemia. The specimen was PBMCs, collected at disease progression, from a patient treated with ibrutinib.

CDR3 in amino acids: CASSWGGTGETQYF. The DNA of the CDR3 is TGTGCCAGTAGTTGGGGAGGCACGGGGGAGACCCAGTACTTC. The chain couples TRBV19 to TRBJ2-5; tentative D call: TRBD2 (6 bases). This CDR3 has 14 residues. V was shortened by 5 bases and J by 5 bases, with 15 bases between the two germline ends. The V gene's germline CDR1 is LNHDA and CDR2 SQIVND (reference sequence).